A single sample gave rise to the 3 T cell receptor beta chains below, sequenced in a study of T cells expressing NK-cell markers. Reanalyzing the 5' RACE reads, TCRdb keeps one entry per CDR3 protein, without DNA. Listed are approximately 440,000 distinct CDR3 sequences; 1.4% falls within the top ten. Input material: blood T cells: a sorted CD56 or NKG2C T cell subset, CD4+ or CD8+ T cells, or bulk PBMC T cells (not recorded which). All receptors come from a woman aged 45-59 years in good health.

The chain couples TRBV24-1 to TRBJ2-5; TCRdb's D call of TRBD1 is untestable without DNA. This CDR3 contains 15 residues. Germline V gene data show CDR1 as KGHDR and CDR2 as SFDVKD. CDR3 sequence: CATSDPDEDQETQYF.

The CDR3 spells CASQLGRPNEKLFF. This rearrangement joins TRBV5-1 to TRBJ1-4. Germline V gene lookup returns CDR1 SGHRS and CDR2 YFSETQ. The CDR3 is 14 amino acids.

The rearrangement links TRBV5-1 to TRBJ2-2; there is no DNA to check the TCRdb D call of TRBD1. The germline V gene has CDR1 SGHRS and CDR2 YFSETQ. CDR3 length equals 16 residues. The CDR3 loop reads CASTLGSGANTGELFF.